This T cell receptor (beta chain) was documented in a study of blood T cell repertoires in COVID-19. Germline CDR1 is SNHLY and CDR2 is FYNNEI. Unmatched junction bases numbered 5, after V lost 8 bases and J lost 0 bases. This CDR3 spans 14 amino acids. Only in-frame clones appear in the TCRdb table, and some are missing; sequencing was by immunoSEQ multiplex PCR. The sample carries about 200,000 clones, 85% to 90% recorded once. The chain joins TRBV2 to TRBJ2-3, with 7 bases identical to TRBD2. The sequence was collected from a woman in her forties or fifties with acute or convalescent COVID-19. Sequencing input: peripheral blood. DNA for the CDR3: TGTGCCAGCCTGGGGGGGTTTAGCACAGATACGCAGTATTTT. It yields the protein CASLGGFSTDTQYF. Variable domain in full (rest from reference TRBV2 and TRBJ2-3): EPEVTQTPSHQVTQMGQEVILRCVPISNHLYFYWYRQILGQKVEFLVSFYNNEISEKSEIFDDQFSVERPDGSNFTLKIRSTKLEDSAMYFCASLGGFSTDTQYFGPGTRLTVL.